This T cell receptor beta chain was retrieved from a study of human T cells and chemical hapten exposure. A single record per CDR3 protein comes from TCRdb applying MiXCR to the RACE reads. The sample has around 120,000 distinct CDR3 sequences, roughly an eighth seen once. V was shortened by 6 bases and J by 0 bases, with 12 bases between the two germline ends. The CDR3 covers 15 residues. Germline lookup yields CDR1 SGHTA and CDR2 FQGNSA. This sample's time point: patch test 1, 2 weeks after DPC sensitization. This sample's treatment: therapeutic diphenylcyclopropenone sensitization with weekly scalp DPC.

The source was whole blood, collected in connection with sensitization to the hapten diphenylcyclopropenone (DPC). The receptor was isolated from a man younger than 35 with alopecia areata. Some clones in this sample may be carry-over from other donors' samples. V usage is TRBV7-2 and J usage is TRBJ1-3, with D maybe TRBD1 (6 bases). The CDR3 region is CASSRTVISGNTIYF. The CDR3 bases are TGTGCCAGCAGTAGGACAGTCATCTCTGGAAACACCATATATTTT.